The 12 T cell receptor beta chains below all came from one sample that was sequenced in a study of cytomegalovirus exposure and HLA in healthy donors. 13 Jbeta primers and 60 Vbeta primers were used for the PCR. Only in-frame clones appear in the TCRdb table, and some are missing; sequencing was by immunoSEQ multiplex PCR. The data contain under 150,000 clones, 82% of them singletons. The material sequenced was PBMCs. These receptors all come from a male donor in good health and CMV-seronegative.

Remarks on this clone: Compared with germline, one end of the junction differs, possibly owing to a read error. The rearrangement joins TRBV11-2 to TRBJ2-7; 10 nucleotides match TRBD2. The CDR3 runs to 10 residues. CDR1 is SGHAT and CDR2 is FQNNGV in the germline V gene. The CDR3 DNA reads as TGTGCCAGCAGCAGACCTAGCGGGGGCTTC. Translating gives CASSRPSGGF.

The J gene is TRBJ2-7, the V gene TRBV5-3; 15 nucleotides line up with TRBD2. TRBV5-3 is classed as an ORF, of uncertain function. The V and J ends lost 4 bases and 4 bases, in that order; junction bases with no gene match: 3. CDR3 length equals 15 residues. CDR3 nucleotides: TGTGCCAGAAGCAGCGGACTAGCGGGAGGGTACGAGCAGTACTTC. Residues: CARSSGLAGGYEQYF.

The chain couples TRBV15 to TRBJ1-5, with 10 positions matching TRBD1. Germline-derived CDR1 and CDR2 are LNHNV and YYDKDF (reference sequence). The CDR3 consists of 20 residues. V trimming: 5 bases; J trimming: 6 bases; junction bases outside the gene matches: 22. The CDR3 sequence: CATSSFYPLGQGLNSQPQHF. The CDR3 DNA sequence: TGTGCCACCAGCTCGTTTTATCCGTTGGGACAGGGGTTGAACAGTCAGCCCCAGCATTTT.

In this sample, this clone turned up once. V is TRBV5-6 and J is TRBJ2-7; possibly TRBD2 for D (6 bases). Deletions cut 5 bases from V and 0 bases from J, with 15 bases between. CDR1 and CDR2 (germline): SGHDT, YYEEEE. The length of the CDR3 is 15 residues. The CDR3 DNA is TGTGCCAGCAGTCCTTGGGCGGGGAGCTCCTACGAGCAGTACTTC. It encodes CASSPWAGSSYEQYF.

The chain links TRBV4-2 to TRBJ2-1; 7 nucleotides align to TRBD2. Per germline, CDR1 LGHNA and CDR2 YNFKEQ. Trimming removed 1 base from V and 0 bases from J; junction bases left unmatched: 3. The CDR3 spans 16 residues. The CDR3 reads CASSQVGGSSYNEQFF. The CDR3 DNA reads TGTGCCAGCAGCCAAGTGGGCGGGAGCTCCTACAATGAGCAGTTCTTC.

V gene TRBV7-2 combines with J gene TRBJ2-7; the match to TRBD1 covers 9 bases. The germline V gene encodes CDR1 SGHTA and CDR2 FQGNSA. The trim removed 1 base at V and 6 bases at J, leaving 19 bases unmatched. The CDR3 loop spans 19 amino acids. The CDR3 here is CASSLVTFPGQGPRGEQYF. CDR3 in DNA: TGTGCCAGCAGCTTAGTAACTTTTCCGGGACAGGGCCCCCGGGGCGAGCAGTACTTC. The full variable domain, rest sourced from reference TRBV7-2 and TRBJ2-7, is GAGVSQSPSNKVTEKGKDVELRCDPISGHTALYWYRQSLGQGLEFLIYFQGNSAPDKSGLPSDRFSAERTGGSVSTLTIQRTQQEDSAVYLCASSLVTFPGQGPRGEQYFGPGTRLTVT.

The chain is built from TRBV20-1 and TRBJ1-5, with D possibly being TRBD1 (5 bases). Germline-derived CDR1 and CDR2 are DFQATT and SNEGSKA (reference sequence). V lost 3 bases and J 7 bases, leaving 7 bases between the germline ends. The CDR3 extends over 11 amino acids. CDR3: CSASGAQPQHF. CDR3 in DNA: TGCAGTGCTAGTGGGGCCCAGCCCCAGCATTTT.

The chain uses TRBV12-5 and TRBJ1-5, with a weak D call TRBD1 (5 bases). Germline V gene data show CDR1 as LGHNT and CDR2 as FRNRAP. Trimming removed 3 bases from V and 0 bases from J, with 15 bases in between. The CDR3 loop spans 17 amino acids. The CDR3 here is CASGFFPGSFSNQPQHF. The DNA for the CDR3 is TGTGCTAGTGGTTTCTTTCCAGGGTCCTTTAGCAATCAGCCCCAGCATTTT.

This sequence joins TRBV5-4 and TRBJ2-1; TRBD1 matches at 9 bases. CDR3 length: 15 amino acids. V was clipped by 0 bases and J by 6 bases; unmatched bases: 4. Germline CDR1 is SGHNT and CDR2 is YYREEE (reference sequence). Here the CDR3 reads CASSLEGQGVNEQFF. The CDR3 DNA is TGTGCCAGCAGCTTGGAGGGACAGGGCGTCAATGAGCAGTTCTTC.

The chain links TRBV7-9 to TRBJ1-5; TRBD1 is a possible D gene (5 bases). V was pared by 7 bases and J by 5 bases, with 12 bases between. Germline CDR1 SEHNR, CDR2 FQNEAQ (reference sequence). The CDR3 contains 13 residues. This CDR3 is CASTLGGDQPQHF. DNA for the CDR3: TGTGCCAGCACCTTGGGGGGGGATCAGCCCCAGCATTTT.

This clone has only a few counts. This rearrangement joins TRBV6-5 to TRBJ2-3; D unresolved. CDR3 length equals 15 residues. From germline, CDR1 is MNHEY and CDR2 SVGAGI. The V end lost 0 bases, the J end lost 2 bases, and 9 bases lay between the germline ends. CDR3 region: CASSYSGSVTDTQYF. The DNA of the CDR3 is TGTGCCAGCAGTTACTCTGGCAGCGTCACAGATACGCAGTATTTT.

On this clone itself: One end of the junction fails to match germline, which may point to a read error. V and J are TRBV7-9 and TRBJ1-1; the D gene is possibly TRBD1 (6 bases). The V gene's germline CDR1 is SEHNR and CDR2 FQNEAQ (reference sequence). The CDR3 contains 15 residues. The CDR3 reads CSSSLGGLRNTEAFF. The CDR3 DNA follows: TGTTCCAGCAGCTTAGGGGGGCTTAGGAACACTGAAGCTTTCTTT.